This T cell receptor (beta chain) appears in the sequencing data of a study of CD8+ T cells in alopecia areata. At the level of the study: A regimen of oral tofacitinib, 5 to 10 mg twice daily, was given to treated patients.

Extraction of RNA preceded its reverse transcription into cDNA, which served as the sequencing template. Assay used: immunoSEQ multiplex PCR; TCRdb lists only in-frame clones, some missing. The sample records 200,000 to 250,000 clones, under 75% being singletons. Overall study findings and caveats: Normal scalp showed lower clonality than lesional scalp, especially alopecia totalis/universalis. Clarity of TCR sharing across patients fell short of that in mice, possibly HLA-related.

A remark on this clone: The antigen is unknown.

Noted treatment: oral pan-JAK inhibitor, 5-10 mg twice daily. The sorting of PBMCs gave CD4+ and CD8+ T cells. The clonotype was recovered from a human donor with alopecia areata. Sample: CD4+ T cells sorted from blood, taken at week 4, from a patient treated with tofacitinib.

The CDR3 region is CSVTTESYEQYF. The CDR3, as DNA: TGCAGCGTTACAACTGAGTCCTACGAGCAGTACTTC. The chain combines TRBV29-1 with TRBJ2-7; D not resolved. V was trimmed by 5 bases and J by 1 base, leaving 9 bases between them. Germline lookup yields CDR1 SQVTM and CDR2 ANQGSEA. The CDR3 totals 12 residues.